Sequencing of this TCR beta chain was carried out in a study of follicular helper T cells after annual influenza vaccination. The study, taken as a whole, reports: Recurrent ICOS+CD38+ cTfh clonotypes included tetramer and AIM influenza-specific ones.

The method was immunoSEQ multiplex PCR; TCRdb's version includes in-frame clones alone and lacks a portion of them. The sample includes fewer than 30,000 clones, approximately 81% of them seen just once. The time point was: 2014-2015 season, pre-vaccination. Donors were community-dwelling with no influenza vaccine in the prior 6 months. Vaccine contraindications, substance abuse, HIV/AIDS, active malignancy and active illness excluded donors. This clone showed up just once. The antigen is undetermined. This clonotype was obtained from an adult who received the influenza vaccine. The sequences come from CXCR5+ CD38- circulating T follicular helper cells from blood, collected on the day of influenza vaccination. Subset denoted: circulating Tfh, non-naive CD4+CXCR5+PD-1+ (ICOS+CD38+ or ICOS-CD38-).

The CDR3 bases are TGTGCCAGCAGCCGTGGTGGGGGACAGAGCCATGGCTACACCTTC. Protein product: CASSRGGGQSHGYTF. V and J are TRBV4-2 and TRBJ1-2, with 7 bases that match TRBD1. The germline V gene has CDR1 LGHNA and CDR2 YNFKEQ. The V and J ends lost 4 bases and 6 bases, in that order; junction bases with no gene match: 11. The CDR3 consists of 15 residues.